Each of the 3 T cell receptor beta chains below was sequenced from the same sample in a study of radiation and T cells in renal cell carcinoma. Repertoires were generated with immunoSEQ multiplex PCR, while TCRdb's copy carries only in-frame clones and drops some. The repertoire holds 150,000 or so clones, with approximately 91% as singletons. Time point defined: baseline pretreatment blood. Treatment indicated: 15 Gy SBRT to primary tumor, nephrectomy 4 weeks later. The sequences come from blood, collected from a patient whose treatment included radiotherapy and nephrectomy. The source of these receptors is a woman between 50 and 59 years old with renal cell carcinoma.

The rearrangement uses TRBV5-1 and TRBJ1-1; TRBD1 agrees at 7 bases. This CDR3 region has 16 residues. CDR1 and CDR2 (germline): SGHRS, YFSETQ. V shed 0 bases, J shed 0 bases, and the junction held 5 bases outside the gene matches. The CDR3 DNA reads TGCGCCAGCAGCTTGGGATCGACAGGGATGAACACTGAAGCTTTCTTT. It specifies CASSLGSTGMNTEAFF.

This chain connects TRBV27 to TRBJ2-2, with no clear D. Germline V CDR1 and CDR2: MNHEY, SMNVEV (reference sequence). The length of the CDR3 is 14 residues. Trimming removed 3 bases from V and 6 bases from J, with 11 bases in between. The CDR3 DNA sequence: TGTGCCAGCAGTTTTTATAGCAGAGCCGGGGAGCTGTTTTTT. This gives the protein CASSFYSRAGELFF.

The chain carries TRBV18 and TRBJ2-5; D possibly uses TRBD1 or TRBD2 (6 bases each). Germline V lookup: CDR1 KGHSH, CDR2 LQKENI. The CDR3 is made up of 15 amino acids. With 0 bases removed from V and 4 bases from J, the gap between germline ends came to 12 bases. The CDR3: CASSPPTGGVETQYF. CDR3 nucleotide sequence: TGTGCCAGCTCACCACCTACCGGGGGCGTAGAGACCCAGTACTTC.